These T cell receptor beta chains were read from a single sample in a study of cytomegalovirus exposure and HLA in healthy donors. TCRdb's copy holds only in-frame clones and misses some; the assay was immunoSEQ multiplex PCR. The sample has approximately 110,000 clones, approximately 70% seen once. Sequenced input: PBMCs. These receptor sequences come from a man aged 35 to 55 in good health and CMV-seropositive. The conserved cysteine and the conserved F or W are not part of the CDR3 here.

CDR3 protein: ASSLLAERTGELF; V gene: TRBV5-1; CDR3 length: 13
CDR3 protein: ASSFRGTYSDTQY; V gene: TRBV6-6; CDR3 length: 13
CDR3 protein: ASSQVGGAGEAF; V gene: TRBV4-2; CDR3 length: 12
CDR3 protein: ASSPRWREGSTDTQY; V gene: TRBV18; CDR3 length: 15
CDR3 protein: ASSQDGLAGGQF; V gene: TRBV4-1; CDR3 length: 12
CDR3 protein: ASSPPRQGIRDTQY; V gene: TRBV7-9; CDR3 length: 14
CDR3 protein: ASSYQTGDYGYT; V gene: TRBV6-5; CDR3 length: 12
CDR3 protein: ASSLSMGGLYGYT; V gene: TRBV27; CDR3 length: 13
CDR3 protein: ASSLADSYEQY; V gene: TRBV7-3; CDR3 length: 11
CDR3 protein: ASSQFLQGGNTGELF; V gene: TRBV16; CDR3 length: 15
CDR3 protein: ASSDFGTYNEQF; V gene: TRBV9; CDR3 length: 12
CDR3 protein: ASSPVTGGVGNTIY; V gene: TRBV18; CDR3 length: 14
CDR3 protein: AWSGASGRDEQF; V gene: TRBV30; CDR3 length: 12
CDR3 protein: ASSPNYNEQF; V gene: TRBV6-6; CDR3 length: 10
CDR3 protein: ASSQGIRQPQH; V gene: TRBV6-1; CDR3 length: 11
CDR3 protein: ASSYWLTGNEQY; V gene: TRBV5-6; CDR3 length: 12
CDR3 protein: ASRLGFSSYEQY; V gene: TRBV11-2; CDR3 length: 12
CDR3 protein: ASRPDGGARTGELF; V gene: TRBV27; CDR3 length: 14
CDR3 protein: ASTRVGEKLF; V gene: TRBV6-5; CDR3 length: 10
CDR3 protein: ASSLRHFYNEQF; V gene: TRBV5-6; CDR3 length: 12
CDR3 protein: ASSFPEGYGYT; V gene: TRBV5-6; CDR3 length: 11
CDR3 protein: ASSGQVEATDTQY; V gene: TRBV9; CDR3 length: 13
CDR3 protein: ASSSRTARNTEAF; V gene: TRBV21-1; CDR3 length: 13
CDR3 protein: ASSIPGAYGYT; V gene: TRBV19; CDR3 length: 11
CDR3 protein: ASSQGQGWDTQY; V gene: TRBV4-3; CDR3 length: 12
CDR3 protein: ASRAGQYYGYT; V gene: TRBV6-5; CDR3 length: 11
CDR3 protein: ASSIFRAGGEETQY; V gene: TRBV19; CDR3 length: 14
CDR3 protein: ASSQATANQPQH; V gene: TRBV4-1; CDR3 length: 12
CDR3 protein: AWSAQGYTEAF; V gene: TRBV30; CDR3 length: 11
CDR3 protein: ASSYDGGGTDTQY; V gene: TRBV6-5; CDR3 length: 13
CDR3 protein: ASSYSAQGSSYEQY; V gene: TRBV6-5; CDR3 length: 14
CDR3 protein: ASSVRYEQF; V gene: TRBV19; CDR3 length: 9
CDR3 protein: ASSLSDGGISYEQY; V gene: TRBV5-1; CDR3 length: 14
CDR3 protein: ASSLAWPSGSFEQF; V gene: TRBV5-1; CDR3 length: 14
CDR3 protein: ASSLDSAYGYT; V gene: TRBV19; CDR3 length: 11
CDR3 protein: ASTGLAFHEQF; V gene: TRBV19; CDR3 length: 11
CDR3 protein: ASSLDIRNTEAF; V gene: TRBV5-5; CDR3 length: 12
CDR3 protein: AWSVVTGVVGYT; V gene: TRBV30; CDR3 length: 12
CDR3 protein: ASSLLLAGGRDTQY; V gene: TRBV4-2; CDR3 length: 14
CDR3 protein: SVVSLNEKLF; V gene: TRBV29-1; CDR3 length: 10
CDR3 protein: ASSLVAGSGGYT; V gene: TRBV7-9; CDR3 length: 12
CDR3 protein: ASSLNRFQGKTHEQY; V gene: TRBV28; CDR3 length: 15
CDR3 protein: ASSLGQVTDTQY; V gene: TRBV5-1; CDR3 length: 12
CDR3 protein: ASSPKAGGNRNEQF; V gene: TRBV11-3; CDR3 length: 14
CDR3 protein: AWEARRSSYNEQF; V gene: TRBV30; CDR3 length: 13
CDR3 protein: AWHGQSHEKLF; V gene: TRBV30; CDR3 length: 11
CDR3 protein: ASSLDWTGDYSPLH; V gene: TRBV5-6; CDR3 length: 14
CDR3 protein: ASSEGQGDEQF; V gene: TRBV25-1; CDR3 length: 11
CDR3 protein: ASRLSEGANYGYT; V gene: TRBV5-1; CDR3 length: 13
CDR3 protein: ASSYSSRGGADTQY; V gene: TRBV6-6; CDR3 length: 14
CDR3 protein: ASSLKASPGELF; V gene: TRBV7-3; CDR3 length: 12
CDR3 protein: ASSKEIGYEQY; V gene: TRBV5-1; CDR3 length: 11
CDR3 protein: ASSSTTRSGNTIY; V gene: TRBV6-5; CDR3 length: 13
CDR3 protein: ASSVGTGAGNTIY; V gene: TRBV9; CDR3 length: 13
CDR3 protein: ASSQEGTPETQY; V gene: TRBV4-1; CDR3 length: 12